The following is a TCR beta chain sequence with its context. The entry originates in a study of cytomegalovirus exposure and HLA in healthy donors. The CDR3 sequence is 15 residues long. Germline loops: CDR1 MGHRA, CDR2 YSYEKL. V was trimmed by 4 bases and J by 7 bases, leaving 19 bases between them. Here immunoSEQ multiplex PCR was the method, and the copy in TCRdb shows in-frame clones only, minus some. The sample lists about 140,000 clones, around four fifths seen once, with approximately 30% in the top ten. The clonotype comes from a man aged 30 to 39 in good health and CMV-seropositive. The chain carries TRBV4-1 and TRBJ1-2; possible D gene TRBD1, 6 bases. Sample: PBMCs. The CDR3 reads CASSRVGGGQGGYTF. CDR3 nucleotides: TGCGCCAGCAGCCGGGTTGGGGGGGGGCAAGGTGGCTACACCTTC.